The T cell receptor (beta chain) described here comes from a study of blood T cell repertoires in COVID-19. Trimming left V 2 bases short and J 8 bases short, with 22 bases between. The germline gives CDR1 SGHRS, CDR2 YFSETQ. This CDR3 has 16 amino acids. Per the study methods: Counts of nucleated cells, estimated from reference gene primer amplification, were obtained. Here immunoSEQ multiplex PCR was the method, and the copy in TCRdb shows in-frame clones only, minus some. That table is the source of V, J and clone size, and D and trimming were worked out from the DNA. The repertoire holds 190,000 or so clones, with around nine tenths as singletons.

The sequence derives from a woman between 18 and 29 years old who had recovered from COVID-19. V is TRBV5-1 and J is TRBJ1-2; D possibly corresponds to TRBD1 (5 bases). The specimen sequenced was peripheral blood. The CDR3 sequence: CASSLLGTTAGSGYTF. CDR3 DNA: TGCGCCAGCAGCTTATTGGGAACAACAGCAGGGTCCGGCTACACCTTC.